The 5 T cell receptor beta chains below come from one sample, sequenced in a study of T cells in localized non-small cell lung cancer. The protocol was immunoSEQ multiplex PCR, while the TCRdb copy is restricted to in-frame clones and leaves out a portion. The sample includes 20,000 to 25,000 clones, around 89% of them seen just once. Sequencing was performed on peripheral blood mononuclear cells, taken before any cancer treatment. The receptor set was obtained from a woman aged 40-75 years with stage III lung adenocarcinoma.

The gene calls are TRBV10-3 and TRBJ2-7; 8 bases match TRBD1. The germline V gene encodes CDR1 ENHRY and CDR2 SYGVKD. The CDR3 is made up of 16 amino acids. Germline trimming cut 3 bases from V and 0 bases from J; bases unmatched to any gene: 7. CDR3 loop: CAISDPGTGHSYEQYF. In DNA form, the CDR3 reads TGTGCCATCAGTGACCCTGGGACAGGTCACTCCTACGAGCAGTACTTC.

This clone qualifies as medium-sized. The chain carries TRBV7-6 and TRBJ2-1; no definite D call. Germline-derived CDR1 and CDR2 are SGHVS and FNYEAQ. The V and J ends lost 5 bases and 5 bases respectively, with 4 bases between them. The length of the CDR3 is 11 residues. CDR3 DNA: TGTGCCAGCAGCCTAAACAATGAGCAGTTCTTC. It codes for CASSLNNEQFF.

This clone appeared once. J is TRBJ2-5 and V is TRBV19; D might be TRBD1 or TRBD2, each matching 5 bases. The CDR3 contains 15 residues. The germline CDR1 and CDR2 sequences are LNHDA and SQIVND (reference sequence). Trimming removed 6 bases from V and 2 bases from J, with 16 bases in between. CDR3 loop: CASSQTSGPQETQYF. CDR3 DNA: TGTGCCAGTAGCCAAACGTCGGGACCACAAGAGACCCAGTACTTC.

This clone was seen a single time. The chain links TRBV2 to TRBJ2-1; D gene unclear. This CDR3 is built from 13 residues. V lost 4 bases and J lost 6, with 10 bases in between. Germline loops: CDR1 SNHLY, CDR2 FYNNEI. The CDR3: CASSVLGRNEQFF. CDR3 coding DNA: TGTGCCAGCAGTGTATTGGGTCGCAATGAGCAGTTCTTC.

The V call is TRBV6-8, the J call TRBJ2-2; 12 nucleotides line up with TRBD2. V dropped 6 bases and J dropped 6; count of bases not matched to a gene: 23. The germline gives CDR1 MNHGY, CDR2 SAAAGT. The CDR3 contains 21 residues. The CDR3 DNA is TGTGCCAGCAGCCGCCACAGGGGGGCACTAGCGGGAGGAGGTAAGGCCGGGGAGCTGTTTTTT. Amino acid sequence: CASSRHRGALAGGGKAGELFF.